This entry features one T cell receptor (beta chain) sequence. Assay used: immunoSEQ multiplex PCR; TCRdb lists only in-frame clones, some missing. The table has 250,000 to 300,000 clones, approximately 92% seen once. Germline CDR1 SGHRS, CDR2 YFSETQ. The CDR3 extends over 15 amino acids. Trimming took 2 bases from V and 1 from J; bases not matched to a gene: 5. The data are from a study of blood T cell repertoires in COVID-19. Study-wide context: The study drew acute and convalescent COVID-19 samples from the United States, Italy and Spain.

Sequencing was carried out using PBMCs or T cells enriched from blood (not recorded which). This clonotype was sampled from a woman aged 30 to 39 who had recovered from COVID-19. The V call is TRBV5-1, the J call TRBJ2-7; 8 nucleotides match TRBD2. The CDR3 is CASSFEAGGSYEQYF. DNA for the CDR3: TGCGCCAGCAGCTTTGAGGCGGGAGGATCCTACGAGCAGTACTTC.